This TCR beta chain emerged from a study of CD8 T cell repertoires and HIV-1 epitope variants. Method: immunoSEQ multiplex PCR; TCRdb's copy keeps in-frame clones and lacks some. The table has under 100,000 clones, roughly 80% seen once. V lost 6 bases, J lost 2 bases, and 11 bases lay in between. This CDR3 has 13 amino acids. Germline values: CDR1 MNHNS, CDR2 SASEGT. The sample comprised uncultured baseline CD8+ T cells from peripheral blood mononuclear cells (PBMCs). This chain joins TRBV6-1 and TRBJ2-7; maybe TRBD1 (5 bases). The sequence was obtained from a male donor with HIV. The CDR3 loop reads CASSAQGPYEQYF. CDR3 DNA sequence: TGTGCCAGCAGCGCCCAGGGTCCCTACGAGCAGTACTTC.